Ten or more counts support the clone carrying this T cell receptor (beta chain). This specimen belongs to a study of regulatory T cells in long-lasting Graves disease. Arm-PCR of CDR3 regions and iRepertoire HTBI primers were used to build TCR beta libraries. TCRdb itself ran the multiplex PCR reads through MiXCR, one entry per CDR3 protein. Seen here are 600,000 to 650,000 distinct CDR3 sequences, about 16% observed once, and the top ten hold around 18%. The CDR3 is 15 amino acids. V was pared by 5 bases and J by 3 bases, with 14 bases between. The germline V gene encodes CDR1 MDHEN and CDR2 SYDVKM. Time point: newly diagnosed GD, antithyroid drugs for less than 3 months. Generation of the TCR library employed RNA extracted from PBMCs. A further study also used this sample, focusing on T cells in Graves' hyperthyroidism and ophthalmopathy. That paper adds: A first-round RT-PCR of the TCR CDR3 used the HTBI primer set.

This TCR came from a woman younger than 45 with Graves disease. This sample comprised peripheral blood mononuclear cells (PBMCs), obtained at new diagnosis, from a patient treated with antithyroid drugs. This chain links TRBV28 with TRBJ1-3; D is ambiguous. CDR3 region: CASSPPGEGGNTIYF. DNA of the CDR3: TGTGCCAGCAGTCCCCCGGGTGAGGGTGGAAACACCATATATTTT.